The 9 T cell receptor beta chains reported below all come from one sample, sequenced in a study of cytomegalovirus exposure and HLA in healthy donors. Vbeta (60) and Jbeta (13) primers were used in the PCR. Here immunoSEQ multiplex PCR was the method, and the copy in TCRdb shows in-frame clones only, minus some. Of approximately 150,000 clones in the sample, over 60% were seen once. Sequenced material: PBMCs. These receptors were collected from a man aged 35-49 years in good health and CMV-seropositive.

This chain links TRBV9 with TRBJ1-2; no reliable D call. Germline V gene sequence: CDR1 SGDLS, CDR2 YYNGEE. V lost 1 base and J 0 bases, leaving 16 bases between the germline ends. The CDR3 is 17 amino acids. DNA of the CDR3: TGTGCCAGCAGCGTAAGTCTCTGGGCAGACGCTAACTATGGCTACACCTTC. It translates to CASSVSLWADANYGYTF.

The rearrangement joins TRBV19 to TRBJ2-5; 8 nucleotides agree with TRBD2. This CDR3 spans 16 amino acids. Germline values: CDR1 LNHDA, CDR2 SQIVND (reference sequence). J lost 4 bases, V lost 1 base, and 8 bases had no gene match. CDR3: CASSIGGAGAGETQYF. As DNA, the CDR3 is TGTGCCAGTAGTATAGGAGGAGCGGGAGCGGGAGAGACCCAGTACTTC.

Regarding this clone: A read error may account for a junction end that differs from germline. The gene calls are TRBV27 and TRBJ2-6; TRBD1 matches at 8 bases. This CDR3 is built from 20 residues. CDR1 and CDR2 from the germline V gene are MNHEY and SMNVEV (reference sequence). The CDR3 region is CASSEKDREQMGPGANGLTF. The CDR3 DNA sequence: TGTGCCAGCAGTGAGAAGGACAGGGAGCAGATGGGCCCTGGGGCCAACGGCCTGACTTTC.

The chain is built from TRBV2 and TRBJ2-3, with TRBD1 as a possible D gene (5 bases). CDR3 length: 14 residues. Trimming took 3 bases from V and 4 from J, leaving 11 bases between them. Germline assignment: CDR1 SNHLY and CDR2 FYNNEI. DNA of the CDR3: TGTGCCAGCAGTGACAGGACCAGGGCAGATACGCAGTATTTT. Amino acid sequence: CASSDRTRADTQYF.

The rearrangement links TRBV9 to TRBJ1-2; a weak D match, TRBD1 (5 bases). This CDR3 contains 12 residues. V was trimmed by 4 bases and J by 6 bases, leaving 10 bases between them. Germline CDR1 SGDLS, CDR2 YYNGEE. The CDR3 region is CASSRGVDGYTF. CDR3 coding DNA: TGTGCCAGCAGCCGGGGGGTGGATGGCTACACCTTC.

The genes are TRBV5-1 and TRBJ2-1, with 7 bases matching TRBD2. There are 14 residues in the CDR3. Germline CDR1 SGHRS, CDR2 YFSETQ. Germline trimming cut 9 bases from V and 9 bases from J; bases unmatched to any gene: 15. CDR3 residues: CATTLAITSGEQFF. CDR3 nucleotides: TGCGCCACCACACTAGCGATAACTTCGGGTGAGCAGTTCTTC.

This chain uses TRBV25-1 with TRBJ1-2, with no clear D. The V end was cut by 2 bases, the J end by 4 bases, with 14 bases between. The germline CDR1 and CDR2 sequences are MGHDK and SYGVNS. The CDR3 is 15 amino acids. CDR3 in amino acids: CASSEIGSPFYGYTF. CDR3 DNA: TGTGCCAGCAGTGAAATTGGCAGTCCCTTCTATGGCTACACCTTC.

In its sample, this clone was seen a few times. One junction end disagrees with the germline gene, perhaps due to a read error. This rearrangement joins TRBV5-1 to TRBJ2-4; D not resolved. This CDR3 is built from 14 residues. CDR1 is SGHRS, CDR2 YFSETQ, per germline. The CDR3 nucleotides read TGCGCCAGCAGCTTGGAGTCTACCAACAACAGTCAGTACTTC. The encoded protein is CASSLESTNNSQYF.

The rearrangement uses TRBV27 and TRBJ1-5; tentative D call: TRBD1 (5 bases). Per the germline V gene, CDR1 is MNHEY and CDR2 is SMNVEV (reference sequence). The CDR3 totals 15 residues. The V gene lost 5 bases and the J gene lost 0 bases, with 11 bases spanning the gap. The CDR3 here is CASSPRQNSNQPQHF. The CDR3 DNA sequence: TGTGCCAGCAGTCCGAGACAGAATAGCAATCAGCCCCAGCATTTT.